Listed here are 28 T cell receptor beta chains from one sample, sequenced in a study of T-cell reconstitution after alpha-beta-depleted transplantation in children. A library of TCRbeta sequences, prepared with unique molecular identifiers, was generated. Each CDR3 protein gets one entry after TCRdb re-called the PCR reads with MiXCR. Among under 70,000 distinct CDR3 sequences listed, about a tenth were seen once. Sequencing used PBMCs, obtained before TCRalphabeta/CD19-depleted stem cell transplant. Receptors were obtained from a boy between 5 and 17 years old with acute myeloid leukemia, due to receive a stem cell transplant.

Ten or more counts support this clonotype. The V and J genes are TRBV7-2 and TRBJ2-1, with 10 nucleotides matching TRBD1. CDR3 length equals 14 residues. Trimming cost V 5 bases and J 8 bases; bases outside gene matches: 6. In germline, CDR1 is SGHTA, CDR2 FQGNSA. CDR3 DNA sequence: TGTGCCAGCAGCCAGGACAGGGGGTACTATGAGCAGTTCTTC. Translating it yields CASSQDRGYYEQFF.

This clonotype was counted ten times or more. The chain is built from TRBV20-1 and TRBJ2-1; D remains unclear. This CDR3 contains 14 residues. The germline V gene encodes CDR1 DFQATT and CDR2 SNEGSKA (reference sequence). V gave up 3 bases and J gave up 0 bases, with 9 bases separating them. The CDR3 nucleotides are TGCAGTGCTAGGGGTGTGAGCTCCTACAATGAGCAGTTCTTC. The encoded protein is CSARGVSSYNEQFF.

This clonotype has ten or more counts. The rearrangement joins TRBV12-3 or TRBV12-4 to TRBJ2-2; D is tentatively TRBD1 or TRBD2 (6 bases each). The V gene lost 6 bases and the J gene lost 3 bases, with 20 bases spanning the gap. This CDR3 contains 17 residues. As DNA, the CDR3 is TGTGCCAGCAGCCCGACGGGGGCGCGGAGCTACACCGGGGAGCTGTTTTTT. Its translation: CASSPTGARSYTGELFF.

Many counts were recorded for this clonotype. J is TRBJ2-5 and V is TRBV6-2 or TRBV6-3, with 10 positions matching TRBD1. V lost 6 bases, J lost 4 bases, and 5 bases stayed unmatched. CDR3 length equals 14 residues. The V gene's germline CDR1 is MNHEY and CDR2 SVGEGT. The DNA for the CDR3 is TGTGCCAGCAGCAGGTGGGACAGGGGAGAGACCCAGTACTTC. Protein sequence: CASSRWDRGETQYF.

This clonotype appeared many times. The chain carries TRBV20-1 and TRBJ2-1, with D perhaps given as TRBD1 or TRBD2 (5 bases each). Deletions cut 6 bases from V and 0 bases from J, with 15 bases between. The CDR3 consists of 15 residues. CDR1 DFQATT and CDR2 SNEGSKA come from the germline V gene (reference sequence). The CDR3 bases are TGCAGTGCAGAGCTCCGGGACCGCTCCTACAATGAGCAGTTCTTC. This gives the protein CSAELRDRSYNEQFF.

This clonotype is large. The chain has TRBV4-1 and TRBJ1-1; D is ambiguous. Per germline, CDR1 MGHRA and CDR2 YSYEKL. V lost 0 bases, J lost 5 bases, and 16 bases lay in between. The CDR3 has 16 residues. The CDR3 DNA follows: TGCGCCAGCAGCCAAGATCCGGCGGCGATTGGGACTGAAGCTTTCTTT. Translating gives CASSQDPAAIGTEAFF.

This clonotype showed up many times. The V call is TRBV4-3, the J call TRBJ2-1; TRBD2 is a possible D gene (6 bases). Trimming left V 2 bases short and J 6 bases short, with 14 bases between. The V gene's germline CDR1 is LGHNA and CDR2 YSLEER. This CDR3 has 15 amino acids. In DNA form, the CDR3 reads TGCGCCAGCAGCCAAATACTAGCTCGGGGCAATGAGCAGTTCTTC. This translates into CASSQILARGNEQFF.

With regard to this clonotype: This clone may be a read error of a much larger clone one base away. The V call is TRBV20-1, the J call TRBJ1-2; no reliable D call. The CDR3 covers 11 residues. From germline, CDR1 is DFQATT and CDR2 SNEGSKA (reference sequence). V lost 3 bases to trimming and J lost 10 bases, with 12 bases between them. This CDR3 is CSASQEALYTF. The CDR3 bases are TGCAGTGCTAGTCAAGAGGCCCTCTACACCTTC.

In its sample, this clonotype was seen many times. The genes are TRBV5-1 and TRBJ1-1; D is possibly TRBD1 (5 bases). The CDR3 spans 14 residues. The V end lost 4 bases, the J end lost 9 bases, and 19 bases lay between the germline ends. Looked up from germline, CDR1 is SGHRS and CDR2 is YFSETQ. CDR3 in amino acids: CASSLLGGGSQAFF. The DNA for the CDR3 is TGCGCCAGCAGCCTCCTTGGGGGGGGATCTCAAGCTTTCTTT.

This clonotype has ten or more counts. J is TRBJ2-1 and V is TRBV9, with 7 bases fitting TRBD2. The germline V gene has CDR1 SGDLS and CDR2 YYNGEE. CDR3 length: 15 residues. The V and J ends lost 0 bases and 6 bases, in that order; junction bases with no gene match: 6. The DNA of the CDR3 is TGTGCCAGCAGCGTAGCGGCGGGAGCGGTCAATGAGCAGTTCTTC. This gives the protein CASSVAAGAVNEQFF.

This clonotype showed up many times. The chain joins TRBV7-2 to TRBJ2-2; no definite D call. The CDR3 consists of 15 residues. Trimming left V 5 bases short and J 1 base short, with 11 bases between. Germline lookup yields CDR1 SGHTA and CDR2 FQGNSA. The CDR3 DNA is TGTGCCAGCAGCGGAGCCATCCTGAACACCGGGGAGCTGTTTTTT. Encoded protein: CASSGAILNTGELFF.

This clonotype was observed a few times. The chain carries TRBV4-3 and TRBJ2-7, with TRBD1 matching over 9 bases. Germline trimming cut 0 bases from V and 2 bases from J; bases unmatched to any gene: 5. The germline V gene encodes CDR1 LGHNA and CDR2 YSLEER. This CDR3 has 16 residues. The CDR3 DNA sequence: TGCGCCAGCAGCCAAGAGACAGGGGGAATCCCCTACGAGCAGTACTTC. Protein product: CASSQETGGIPYEQYF.

This clonotype was recorded at least ten times. V and J are TRBV24-1 and TRBJ2-2; either TRBD1 or TRBD2 may fit D (5 bases each). Per the germline V gene, CDR1 is KGHDR and CDR2 is SFDVKD. This CDR3 region has 15 residues. V lost 5 bases and J 4 bases, leaving 13 bases between the germline ends. This CDR3 is CATSGGRTSTGELFF. The CDR3, as DNA: TGTGCCACCAGTGGGGGACGGACAAGCACCGGGGAGCTGTTTTTT.

At least ten counts were recorded for this clonotype. The chain has TRBV7-2 and TRBJ1-2; 8 bases line up with TRBD1. The CDR3 contains 15 residues. V lost 5 bases, J lost 2 bases, and 7 bases stayed unmatched. Germline CDR1 reads SGHTA; CDR2 reads FQGNSA. The CDR3 reads CASSPRTGLNYGYTF. CDR3 coding DNA: TGTGCCAGCAGCCCGAGGACAGGGCTAAACTATGGCTACACCTTC. Drawing the rest from reference TRBV7-2 and TRBJ1-2, the complete variable domain is GAGVSQSPSNKVTEKGKDVELRCDPISGHTALYWYRQSLGQGLEFLIYFQGNSAPDKSGLPSDRFSAERTGGSVSTLTIQRTQQEDSAVYLCASSPRTGLNYGYTFGSGTRLTVV.

This sequence joins TRBV5-8 and TRBJ1-5, with 8 nucleotides matching TRBD1. The CDR3 covers 15 residues. V shed 4 bases, J shed 1 base, and the junction held 4 bases outside the gene matches. The germline gives CDR1 SGHTS, CDR2 YDEGEE. The CDR3 region is CASSQGQASNQPQHF. The CDR3 DNA follows: TGTGCCAGCAGCCAGGGACAGGCGAGCAATCAGCCCCAGCATTTT.

The table lists this clonotype with many counts. The chain recombines TRBV29-1 with TRBJ2-7; TRBD1 matches at 9 bases. The V and J ends lost 6 bases and 6 bases, in that order; junction bases with no gene match: 6. Germline V gene data show CDR1 as SQVTM and CDR2 as ANQGSEA. The CDR3 is made up of 12 amino acids. CDR3 nucleotides: TGCAGCGTCCCAGGACAGGGGAGCGAGCAGTACTTC. It encodes CSVPGQGSEQYF.

The chain has TRBV11-1 and TRBJ2-1; D remains ambiguous. This CDR3 contains 13 residues. The germline V gene encodes CDR1 SGHAT and CDR2 FQDESV (reference sequence). V was pared by 3 bases and J by 8 bases, with 11 bases between. For the CDR3, the DNA is TGTGCCAGCAGCTTCTACTTCGGCGATGAGCAGTTCTTC. This sequence encodes CASSFYFGDEQFF.

This clonotype occurred many times. The chain employs TRBV27 and TRBJ1-6; no definite D call. Germline loops: CDR1 MNHEY, CDR2 SMNVEV (reference sequence). V gave up 3 bases and J gave up 13 bases, with 10 bases separating them. The CDR3 runs 12 residues. CDR3 in amino acids: CASSFFDSPLHF. The CDR3 nucleotides read TGTGCCAGCAGTTTTTTTGACTCCCCCCTCCACTTT.

This clonotype has ten or more counts. The chain couples TRBV6-2 or TRBV6-3 to TRBJ2-7, with 8 bases lining up with TRBD2. Trimming cost V 8 bases and J 2 bases; bases outside gene matches: 8. Germline V CDR1 and CDR2: MNHEY, SVGEGT. This CDR3 comprises 14 residues. This chain's CDR3 is CASDVGLETYEQYF. Here the CDR3 DNA reads TGTGCCAGCGATGTGGGACTAGAGACCTACGAGCAGTACTTC.

This clonotype was counted at least ten times. CDR3 residues: CASSVTGTLSYEQYF. CDR3 in DNA: TGTGCCAGCAGCGTAACCGGGACACTTTCCTACGAGCAGTACTTC. The chain combines TRBV9 with TRBJ2-7; tentative D call: TRBD1 (6 bases). Trimming shortened V by 1 base and J by 1 base, and 12 bases separated the two germline ends. CDR3 length: 15 residues. Germline CDR1 and CDR2: SGDLS and YYNGEE.

This clonotype was recorded many times. The rearrangement uses TRBV5-6 and TRBJ1-5; 10 bases are shared with TRBD1. The CDR3 extends over 17 amino acids. CDR1 is SGHDT and CDR2 is YYEEEE in the germline V gene. Losses at the gene ends were 3 bases for V and 2 bases for J; bases not matched to a gene: 8. CDR3 loop: CASSSRQGAVGNQPQHF. In DNA form, the CDR3 reads TGTGCCAGCAGCTCAAGACAGGGGGCAGTGGGCAATCAGCCCCAGCATTTT. Complete variable domain (other parts from reference TRBV5-6 and TRBJ1-5): DAGVTQSPTHLIKTRGQQVTLRCSPKSGHDTVSWYQQALGQGPQFIFQYYEEEERQRGNFPDRFSGHQFPNYSSELNVNALLLGDSALYLCASSSRQGAVGNQPQHFGDGTRLSIL.

Ten or more counts support this clonotype. This chain links TRBV6-5 with TRBJ1-2; 10 bases fit TRBD1. V was clipped by 2 bases and J by 5 bases; unmatched bases: 5. From germline, CDR1 is MNHEY and CDR2 SVGAGI. The length of the CDR3 is 15 residues. CDR3 loop: CASSYRGTGEYGYTF. Written as DNA, the CDR3 is TGTGCCAGCAGTTACCGAGGGACAGGGGAATATGGCTACACCTTC.

This clonotype was counted many times. This chain joins TRBV25-1 and TRBJ2-2; D unclear. Per germline, CDR1 MGHDK and CDR2 SYGVNS. Trimming stripped 3 bases from V and 4 bases from J, with 6 bases between. The CDR3 consists of 13 residues. DNA of the CDR3: TGTGCCAGCAGTGATCTCCCCACCGGGGAGCTGTTTTTT. Protein: CASSDLPTGELFF.

The sample holds a few counts of this clonotype. The chain uses TRBV11-1 and TRBJ2-6; possible D gene TRBD1, 6 bases. The CDR3 consists of 18 residues. The ends were cut back, 1 base at V and 2 bases at J, with 15 bases in the middle. Germline CDR1 and CDR2: SGHAT and FQDESV (reference sequence). In DNA, the CDR3 is TGTGCCAGCAGCTTAGTAGGGGACACGGGCGCTGGGGCCAACGTCCTGACTTTC. Its translation is CASSLVGDTGAGANVLTF.

There are many counts of this clonotype. The chain is built from TRBV11-3 and TRBJ1-5; 9 bases line up with TRBD1. V lost 3 bases, J lost 3 bases, and 12 bases stayed unmatched. The CDR3 has 18 residues. Germline V CDR1 and CDR2: SGHNT, YENEEA. CDR3 sequence: CASSFWDREVVTNQPQHF. The DNA for the CDR3 is TGTGCCAGCAGCTTCTGGGACAGGGAAGTTGTCACCAATCAGCCCCAGCATTTT. The entire variable domain, with the rest obtained from reference TRBV11-3 and TRBJ1-5, is as follows: EAGVVQSPRYKIIEKKQPVAFWCNPISGHNTLYWYLQNLGQGPELLIRYENEEAVDDSQLPKDRFSAERLKGVDSTLKIQPAELGDSAVYLCASSFWDREVVTNQPQHFGDGTRLSIL.

This clonotype was seen many times. The chain employs TRBV29-1 and TRBJ2-3; tentative D call: TRBD2 (5 bases). V lost 2 bases, J lost 3 bases, and 6 bases lay in between. The germline V gene has CDR1 SQVTM and CDR2 ANQGSEA. There are 12 residues in the CDR3. Written as DNA, the CDR3 is TGCAGCGTTGAAACGGGGACAGATACGCAGTATTTT. Its translation: CSVETGTDTQYF.

This clonotype was detected ten times or more. V is TRBV4-1 and J is TRBJ2-2; 14 bases are shared with TRBD2. CDR3 size: 16 residues. Germline CDR1 reads MGHRA; CDR2 reads YSYEKL. The V and J ends lost 4 bases and 6 bases, in that order; junction bases with no gene match: 4. The CDR3 sequence is CASSRSTSGGAGELFF. CDR3 sequence (DNA): TGCGCCAGCAGCCGCTCGACTAGCGGGGGGGCCGGGGAGCTGTTTTTT.

This clonotype was seen many times. The chain joins TRBV10-3 to TRBJ1-2; weak D call: TRBD1 (6 bases). The CDR3 has 12 amino acids. The ends were cut back, 4 bases at V and 7 bases at J, with 10 bases in the middle. CDR1 is ENHRY and CDR2 is SYGVKD in the germline V gene. DNA of the CDR3: TGTGCCATCAGTGGGTGGGACATTGGCTACACCTTC. It specifies CAISGWDIGYTF.